This passage covers 18 T cell receptor beta chains from one sample sequenced in a study of response to subunit inactivated influenza vaccine. TCRdb ran MiXCR on the RT-PCR reads and lists one entry per CDR3 protein. The profile shows a few hundred thousand distinct CDR3 sequences, 21% of them singletons. The specimen comprised PBMCs from blood, sampled about 20 months after vaccination. The receptor set was obtained from a man between 50 and 75 years old who received an inactivated influenza vaccine.

V usage is TRBV12-3 or TRBV12-4 and J usage is TRBJ2-2; 11 nucleotides line up with TRBD2. V lost 6 bases and J lost 4; bases outside the gene matches: 4. CDR3 length equals 15 residues. The CDR3 region has the DNA TGTGCCAGCAGACGACTAGCGGGAATCACCGGGGAGCTGTTTTTT. Protein product: CASRRLAGITGELFF.

This clonotype was observed a few times. The chain has TRBV29-1 and TRBJ2-4; D gene unclear. Trimming removed 4 bases from V and 0 bases from J, with 16 bases in between. This CDR3 spans 16 amino acids. In germline, CDR1 is SQVTM, CDR2 ANQGSEA. The CDR3 DNA reads TGCAGCGTTGTTCCAGGCACAATCTCAGCCAAAAACATTCAGTACTTC. Its protein product is CSVVPGTISAKNIQYF.

This clonotype was picked up many times. V gene TRBV12-3 or TRBV12-4 combines with J gene TRBJ1-2; D is possibly TRBD1 (5 bases). The CDR3 is made up of 15 amino acids. V lost 4 bases and J lost 0, with 12 bases in between. The CDR3 reads CASSSSLGPNYGYTF. The CDR3 bases are TGTGCCAGCAGTTCAAGCTTGGGGCCTAACTATGGCTACACCTTC.

The chain employs TRBV19 and TRBJ1-5, with D possibly matching TRBD1 (5 bases). This CDR3 spans 15 amino acids. The germline V and J ends were trimmed by 9 bases and 6 bases, with 21 bases remaining between them. The germline gives CDR1 LNHDA, CDR2 SQIVND (reference sequence). CDR3 in amino acids: CASSGGVRTGQPQHF. In DNA, the CDR3 is TGTGCCAGCTCTGGGGGGGTTCGAACGGGTCAGCCCCAGCATTTT.

Concerning this clonotype: A read error may account for a junction end that differs from germline. This rearrangement joins TRBV20-1 to TRBJ1-6; no definite D call. CDR1 is DFQATT, CDR2 SNEGSKA, per germline (reference sequence). The CDR3 runs 17 residues. The CDR3 nucleotides read TGCAGTGCTAGGGACGGGAAGCTCGCGATGGATAATCCACCCCTCCACTTT. This encodes CSARDGKLAMDNPPLHF.

This clonotype occurred once. The genes are TRBV12-3 or TRBV12-4 and TRBJ2-7, with 9 bases aligning to TRBD1. With V trimmed by 2 bases and J by 7 bases, 9 bases remained unmatched. There are 15 residues in the CDR3. CDR3 sequence (DNA): TGTGCCAGCAGTTTAAGGGGACAGGGTTTTGAGGAGCAGTACTTC. Translating it yields CASSLRGQGFEEQYF.

This clonotype has only a few counts. CDR3 in amino acids: CASSPTSGGVLSQPQHF. The CDR3 region has the DNA TGTGCCAGCAGCCCTACCTCCGGGGGCGTTTTAAGTCAGCCCCAGCATTTT. The rearrangement joins TRBV7-2 to TRBJ1-5; TRBD1 is a possible D gene (6 bases). Per germline, CDR1 SGHTA and CDR2 FQGNSA. This CDR3 has 17 amino acids. Trimming removed 5 bases at V and 6 bases at J, with 23 bases between.

The CDR3 DNA follows: TGTGCCAGCAGCCACTTGGACAGTTATTTTGGGGGCTACACCTTC. This encodes CASSHLDSYFGGYTF. The chain employs TRBV14 and TRBJ1-2, with D possibly matching TRBD1 (6 bases). Germline loops: CDR1 SGHDN, CDR2 FVKESK. The V and J ends lost 3 bases and 8 bases respectively, with 19 bases between them. The CDR3 has 15 residues.

This chain connects TRBV9 to TRBJ2-3; no clear D gene. The CDR3 spans 15 residues. From germline, CDR1 is SGDLS and CDR2 YYNGEE. Trimming pared 0 bases from V and 2 bases from J, leaving 10 bases between. CDR3 sequence reads: CASSVAAGSTDTQYF. The CDR3 DNA is TGTGCCAGCAGCGTAGCGGCAGGTTCCACAGATACGCAGTATTTT.

The chain joins TRBV6-5 to TRBJ1-3; unclear D gene. This CDR3 comprises 15 residues. V dropped 0 bases and J dropped 4 bases, with 10 bases sitting between them. CDR1 is MNHEY, CDR2 SVGAGI, per germline. The CDR3 nucleotides are TGTGCCAGCAGTTACTCCGCTGCGGGGGGAAACACCATATATTTT. Protein sequence: CASSYSAAGGNTIYF.

The rearrangement joins TRBV3-1 to TRBJ1-6, with 10 bases aligning to TRBD1. V lost 5 bases and J lost 7; bases outside the gene matches: 5. Germline CDR1 LGHDT, CDR2 YNNKEL (reference sequence). CDR3 size: 15 residues. The CDR3 DNA sequence: TGTGCCAGCAGCTTAATGACAGGGGGCAATTCACCCCTCCACTTT. Its protein is CASSLMTGGNSPLHF.

This clonotype appeared many times. V gene TRBV12-3 or TRBV12-4 combines with J gene TRBJ1-3; TRBD1 matches at 7 bases. The CDR3 is 15 amino acids. Trimming took 4 bases from V and 0 from J; bases not matched to a gene: 3. The CDR3 DNA follows: TGTGCCAGCAGTTCCCAGGGGGGCTCTGGAAACACCATATATTTT. Amino acids: CASSSQGGSGNTIYF.

The chain combines TRBV6-1 with TRBJ2-5; 8 bases map to TRBD2. Germline assignment: CDR1 MNHNS and CDR2 SASEGT. J was trimmed by 4 bases and V by 4 bases; bases with no gene match: 2. The CDR3 is made up of 13 amino acids. The chain's CDR3 is CASSVAGSETQYF. CDR3 nucleotides: TGTGCCAGCAGTGTAGCGGGATCAGAGACCCAGTACTTC.

This clonotype was seen a few times. The genes are TRBV12-3 or TRBV12-4 and TRBJ2-7; the D gene is possibly TRBD1 (7 bases). The CDR3 has 15 residues. The ends were cut back, 4 bases at V and 2 bases at J, with 15 bases in the middle. The CDR3 reads CASSSTGRGAYEQYF. CDR3 nucleotide sequence: TGTGCCAGCAGTTCAACCGGCAGGGGGGCCTACGAGCAGTACTTC.

This chain connects TRBV20-1 to TRBJ2-7, with 9 bases that match TRBD2. From germline, CDR1 is DFQATT and CDR2 SNEGSKA (reference sequence). The CDR3 sequence is 14 residues long. V dropped 1 base and J dropped 7; count of bases not matched to a gene: 8. CDR3 in amino acids: CSARVATSGTEQYF. In DNA form, the CDR3 reads TGCAGTGCTAGAGTCGCGACTAGCGGTACTGAGCAGTACTTC.

The CDR3 protein is CASSQGGPRHTEAFF. DNA of the CDR3: TGCGCCAGCAGCCAGGGAGGACCTAGACACACTGAAGCTTTCTTT. This sequence joins TRBV4-3 and TRBJ1-1; D ambiguous. Trimming took 3 bases from V and 3 from J, leaving 14 bases between them. Germline loops: CDR1 LGHNA, CDR2 YSLEER. This CDR3 contains 15 residues.

V and J are TRBV7-9 and TRBJ2-1, with D unresolved. The CDR3 is 14 amino acids. Germline V gene sequence: CDR1 SEHNR, CDR2 FQNEAQ (reference sequence). Deletions cut 2 bases from V and 0 bases from J, with 5 bases between. The chain's CDR3 is CASSLTSSYNEQFF. CDR3 in DNA: TGTGCCAGCAGCTTAACGAGCTCCTACAATGAGCAGTTCTTC.

This clonotype came up once. The chain uses TRBV5-1 and TRBJ2-7; D is unclear. The CDR3 runs to 15 residues. Germline V gives CDR1 SGHRS, CDR2 YFSETQ. Trimming left V 0 bases short and J 0 bases short, with 10 bases between. CDR3 protein: CASSLGESFSYEQYF. The CDR3 nucleotides are TGCGCCAGCAGCTTGGGTGAGTCCTTCTCCTACGAGCAGTACTTC.